This T cell receptor beta chain was recorded in a study of cytomegalovirus exposure and HLA in healthy donors. The CDR3 contains 15 residues. The V end lost 4 bases, the J end lost 5 bases, and 16 bases lay between the germline ends. The germline V gene encodes CDR1 SGHRS and CDR2 YFSETQ. The PCR was carried out with 60 Vbeta primers and 13 Jbeta primers. Assay: immunoSEQ multiplex PCR; the TCRdb copy retains only in-frame clones and omits some. The sample has about 150,000 clones; about 80% are singletons. Sequenced sample: PBMCs. The TCR was taken from a man under 40 in good health and CMV-seronegative. The chain recombines TRBV5-1 with TRBJ2-1, with D maybe TRBD2 (5 bases). The CDR3 loop reads CASSIAGSLNNEQFF. Here the CDR3 DNA reads TGCGCCAGCAGCATTGCGGGCTCCCTAAACAATGAGCAGTTCTTC.